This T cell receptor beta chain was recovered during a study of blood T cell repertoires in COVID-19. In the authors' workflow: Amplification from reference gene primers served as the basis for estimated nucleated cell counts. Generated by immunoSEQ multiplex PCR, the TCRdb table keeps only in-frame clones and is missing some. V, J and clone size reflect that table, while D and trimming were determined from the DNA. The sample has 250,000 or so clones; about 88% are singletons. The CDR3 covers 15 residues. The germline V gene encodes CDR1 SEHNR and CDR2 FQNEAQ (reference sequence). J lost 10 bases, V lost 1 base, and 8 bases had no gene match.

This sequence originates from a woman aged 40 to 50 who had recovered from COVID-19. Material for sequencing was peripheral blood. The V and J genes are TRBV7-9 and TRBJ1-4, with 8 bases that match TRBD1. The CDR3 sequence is CASSLEGTGGGKLFF. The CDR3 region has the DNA TGTGCCAGCAGCTTAGAAGGGACAGGTGGCGGAAAACTGTTTTTT.